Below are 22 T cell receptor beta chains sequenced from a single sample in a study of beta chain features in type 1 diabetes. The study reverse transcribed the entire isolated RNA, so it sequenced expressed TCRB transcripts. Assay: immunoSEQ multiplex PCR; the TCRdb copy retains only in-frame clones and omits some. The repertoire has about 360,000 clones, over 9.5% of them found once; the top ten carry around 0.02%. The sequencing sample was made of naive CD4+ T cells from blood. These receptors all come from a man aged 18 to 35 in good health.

Written as DNA, the CDR3 is TGTGCCTACTCACAGGGGGCTTGGGCCGGGGAGCTGTTTTTT. Its translation: CAYSQGAWAGELFF. The rearrangement joins TRBV30 to TRBJ2-2; TRBD1 matches 9 bases. Per germline, CDR1 GTSNPN and CDR2 SVGIG (reference sequence). Trimming cost V 7 bases and J 6 bases; bases outside gene matches: 9. This CDR3 has 14 residues.

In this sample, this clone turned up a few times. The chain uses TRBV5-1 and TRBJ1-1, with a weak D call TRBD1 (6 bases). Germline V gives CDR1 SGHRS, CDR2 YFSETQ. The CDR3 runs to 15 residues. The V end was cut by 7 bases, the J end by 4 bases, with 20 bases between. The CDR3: CASSSTGGLGTEAFF. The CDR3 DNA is TGCGCCAGCTCCTCCACGGGGGGGCTTGGCACTGAAGCTTTCTTT.

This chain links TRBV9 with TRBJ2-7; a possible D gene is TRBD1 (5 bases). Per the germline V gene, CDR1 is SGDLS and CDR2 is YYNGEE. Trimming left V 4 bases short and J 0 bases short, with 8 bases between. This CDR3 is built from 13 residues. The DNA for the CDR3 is TGTGCCAGCAGCAGGACACCCTCCTACGAGCAGTACTTC. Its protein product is CASSRTPSYEQYF. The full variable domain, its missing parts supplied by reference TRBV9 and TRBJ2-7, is DSGVTQTPKHLITATGQRVTLRCSPRSGDLSVYWYQQSLDQGLQFLIQYYNGEERAKGNILERFSAQQFPDLHSELNLSSLELGDSALYFCASSRTPSYEQYFGPGTRLTVT.

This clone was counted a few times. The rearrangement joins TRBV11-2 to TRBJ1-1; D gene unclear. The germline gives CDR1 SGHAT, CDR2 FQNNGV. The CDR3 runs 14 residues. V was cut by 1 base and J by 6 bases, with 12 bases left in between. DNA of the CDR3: TGTGCCAGCAGCTTAGCAGGTGGGCTCGCTGAAGCTTTCTTT. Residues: CASSLAGGLAEAFF.

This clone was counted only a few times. This CDR3 reads CSPKKYNEQFF. CDR3 in DNA: TGCAGCCCTAAGAAGTACAATGAGCAGTTCTTC. The chain couples TRBV29-1 to TRBJ2-1; D gene uncertain. CDR1 and CDR2 (germline): SQVTM, ANQGSEA. V was cut by 8 bases and J by 4 bases, with 9 bases left in between. The CDR3 covers 11 residues.

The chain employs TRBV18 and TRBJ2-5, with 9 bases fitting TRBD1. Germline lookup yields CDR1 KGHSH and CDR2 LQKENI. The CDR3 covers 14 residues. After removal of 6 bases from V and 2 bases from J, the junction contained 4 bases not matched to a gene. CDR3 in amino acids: CASSSTGGQETQYF. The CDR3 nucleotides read TGTGCCAGCTCGTCGACAGGGGGACAAGAGACCCAGTACTTC.

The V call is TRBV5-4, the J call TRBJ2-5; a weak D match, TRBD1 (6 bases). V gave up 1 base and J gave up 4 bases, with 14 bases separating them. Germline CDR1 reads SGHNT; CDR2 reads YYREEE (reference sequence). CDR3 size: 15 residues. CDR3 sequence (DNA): TGTGCCAGCAGCTTGCCGGGACAAGGTTTAGAGACCCAGTACTTC. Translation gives CASSLPGQGLETQYF.

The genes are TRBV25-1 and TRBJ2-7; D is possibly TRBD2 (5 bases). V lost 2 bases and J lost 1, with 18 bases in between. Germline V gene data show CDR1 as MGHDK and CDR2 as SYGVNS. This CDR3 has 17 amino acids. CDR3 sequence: CASSELPPARESYEQYF. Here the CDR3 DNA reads TGTGCCAGCAGTGAACTTCCCCCCGCCCGGGAATCCTACGAGCAGTACTTC.

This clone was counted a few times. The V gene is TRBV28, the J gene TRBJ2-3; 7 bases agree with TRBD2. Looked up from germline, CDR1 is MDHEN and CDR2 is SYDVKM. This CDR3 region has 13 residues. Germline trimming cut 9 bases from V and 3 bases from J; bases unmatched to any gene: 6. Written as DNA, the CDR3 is TGTGCCAGTCGGGAGGCGGCGACAGATACGCAGTATTTT. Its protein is CASREAATDTQYF.

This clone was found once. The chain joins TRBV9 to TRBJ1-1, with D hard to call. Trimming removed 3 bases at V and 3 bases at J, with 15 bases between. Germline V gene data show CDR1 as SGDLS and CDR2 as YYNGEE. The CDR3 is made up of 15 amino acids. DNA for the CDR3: TGTGCCAGCAGCGCCGTCCGAGGGCTCTACACTGAAGCTTTCTTT. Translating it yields CASSAVRGLYTEAFF.

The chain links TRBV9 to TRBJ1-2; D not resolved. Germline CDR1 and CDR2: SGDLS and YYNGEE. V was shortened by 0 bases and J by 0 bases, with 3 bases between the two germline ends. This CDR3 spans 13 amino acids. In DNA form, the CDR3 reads TGTGCCAGCAGCGTAGTAGCTAACTATGGCTACACCTTC. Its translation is CASSVVANYGYTF.

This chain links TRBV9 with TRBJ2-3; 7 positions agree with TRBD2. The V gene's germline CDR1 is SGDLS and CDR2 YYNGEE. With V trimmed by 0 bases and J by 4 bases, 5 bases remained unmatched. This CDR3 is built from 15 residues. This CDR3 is CASSVGTSYPDTQYF. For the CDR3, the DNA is TGTGCCAGCAGCGTAGGGACTAGTTATCCAGATACGCAGTATTTT.

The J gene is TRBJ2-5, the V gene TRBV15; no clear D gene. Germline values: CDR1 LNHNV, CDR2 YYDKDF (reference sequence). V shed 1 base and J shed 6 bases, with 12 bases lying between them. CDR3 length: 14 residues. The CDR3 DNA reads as TGTGCCACCAGCAGAGGCGAACCGATTCAGACCCAGTACTTC. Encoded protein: CATSRGEPIQTQYF. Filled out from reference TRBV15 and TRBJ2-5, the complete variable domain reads DAMVIQNPRYQVTQFGKPVTLSCSQTLNHNVMYWYQQKSSQAPKLLFHYYDKDFNNEADTPDNFQSRRPNTSFCFLDIRSPGLGDTAMYLCATSRGEPIQTQYFGPGTRLLVL.

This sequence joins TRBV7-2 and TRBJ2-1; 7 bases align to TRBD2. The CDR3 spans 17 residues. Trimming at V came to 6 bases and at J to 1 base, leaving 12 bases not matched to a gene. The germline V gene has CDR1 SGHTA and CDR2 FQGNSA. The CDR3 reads CASRGGGSKASYNEQFF. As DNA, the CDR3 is TGTGCCAGCAGAGGCGGCGGGAGTAAGGCATCCTACAATGAGCAGTTCTTC. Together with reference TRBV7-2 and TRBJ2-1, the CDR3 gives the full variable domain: GAGVSQSPSNKVTEKGKDVELRCDPISGHTALYWYRQSLGQGLEFLIYFQGNSAPDKSGLPSDRFSAERTGGSVSTLTIQRTQQEDSAVYLCASRGGGSKASYNEQFFGPGTRLTVL.

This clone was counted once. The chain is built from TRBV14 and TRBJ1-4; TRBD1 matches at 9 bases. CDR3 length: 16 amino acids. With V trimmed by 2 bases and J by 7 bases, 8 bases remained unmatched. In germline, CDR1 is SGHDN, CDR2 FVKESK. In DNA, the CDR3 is TGTGCCAGCAGCCAACGGGTCGGGACAGGGACTGAAAAACTGTTTTTT. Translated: CASSQRVGTGTEKLFF.

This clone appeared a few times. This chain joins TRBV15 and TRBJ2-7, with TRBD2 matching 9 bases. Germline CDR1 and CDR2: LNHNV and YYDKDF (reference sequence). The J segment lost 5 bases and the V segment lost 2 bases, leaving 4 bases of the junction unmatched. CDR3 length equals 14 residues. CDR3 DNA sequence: TGTGCCACCAGCAGACTAGCGGGGCTGCACGAGCAGTACTTC. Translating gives CATSRLAGLHEQYF. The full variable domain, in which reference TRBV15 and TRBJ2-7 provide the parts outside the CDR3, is DAMVIQNPRYQVTQFGKPVTLSCSQTLNHNVMYWYQQKSSQAPKLLFHYYDKDFNNEADTPDNFQSRRPNTSFCFLDIRSPGLGDTAMYLCATSRLAGLHEQYFGPGTRLTVT.

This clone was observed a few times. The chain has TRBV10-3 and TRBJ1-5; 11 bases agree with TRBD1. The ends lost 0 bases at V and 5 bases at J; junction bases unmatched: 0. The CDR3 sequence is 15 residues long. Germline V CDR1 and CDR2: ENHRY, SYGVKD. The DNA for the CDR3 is TGTGCCATCAGTGAGTCGGGACAGGGGGATCAGCCCCAGCATTTT. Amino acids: CAISESGQGDQPQHF.

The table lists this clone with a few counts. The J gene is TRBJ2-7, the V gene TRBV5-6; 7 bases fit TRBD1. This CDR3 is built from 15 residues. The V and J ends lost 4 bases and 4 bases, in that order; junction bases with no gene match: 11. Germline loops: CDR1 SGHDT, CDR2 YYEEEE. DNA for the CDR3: TGTGCCAGCAGCCCAATCGACAGGGATTGGTACGAGCAGTACTTC. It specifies CASSPIDRDWYEQYF. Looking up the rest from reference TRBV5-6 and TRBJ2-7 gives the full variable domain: DAGVTQSPTHLIKTRGQQVTLRCSPKSGHDTVSWYQQALGQGPQFIFQYYEEEERQRGNFPDRFSGHQFPNYSSELNVNALLLGDSALYLCASSPIDRDWYEQYFGPGTRLTVT.

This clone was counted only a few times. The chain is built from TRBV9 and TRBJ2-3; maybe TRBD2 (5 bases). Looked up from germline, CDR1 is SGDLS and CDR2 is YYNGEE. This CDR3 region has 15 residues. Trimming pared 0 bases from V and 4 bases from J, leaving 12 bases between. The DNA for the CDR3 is TGTGCCAGCAGCGTAGCGGGAAGTACGGCAGATACGCAGTATTTT. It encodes CASSVAGSTADTQYF.

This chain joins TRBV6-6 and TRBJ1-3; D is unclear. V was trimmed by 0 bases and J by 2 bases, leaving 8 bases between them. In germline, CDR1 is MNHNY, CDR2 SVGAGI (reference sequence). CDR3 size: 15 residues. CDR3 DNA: TGTGCCAGCAGTTACTCTCCAGGTGCTGGAAACACCATATATTTT. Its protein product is CASSYSPGAGNTIYF.

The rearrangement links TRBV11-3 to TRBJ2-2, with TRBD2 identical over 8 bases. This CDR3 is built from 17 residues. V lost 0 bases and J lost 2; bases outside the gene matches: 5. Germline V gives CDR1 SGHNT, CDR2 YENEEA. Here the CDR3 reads CASSLDTRGANTGELFF. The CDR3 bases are TGTGCCAGCAGCTTAGATACGCGGGGGGCAAACACCGGGGAGCTGTTTTTT.

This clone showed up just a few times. The CDR3 DNA reads as TGCAGCGTTGGGAGGACAGGACCTTACGAGCAGTACTTC. This encodes CSVGRTGPYEQYF. V gene TRBV29-1 combines with J gene TRBJ2-7; 7 nucleotides line up with TRBD1. The germline V gene has CDR1 SQVTM and CDR2 ANQGSEA. J gave up 4 bases and V 4 bases, and 7 bases lay outside the gene matches. The CDR3 spans 13 residues.